These T cell receptor beta chains were read from a single sample in a study of technical replicates of blood from a handful of donors. Clones were sequenced by immunoSEQ multiplex PCR, and TCRdb holds only the in-frame ones, with some missing. The repertoire consists of about 80,000 clones, with around 97% occurring once and the leading ten covering less than 0.2%. What was sequenced was T cells isolated from PBMCs. These receptors all come from a human donor in good health. The CDR3 runs from the conserved cysteine through the conserved F or W. D genes are given only for firm matches. Not every row has a clone size; where given, it reads once, few, many or a size class.

V gene,J gene,D gene,clone size,CDR3 DNA,CDR3 protein
TRBV4-2,TRBJ1-3,-,-,TGTGCCAGCAGCCAACACTACAGGGAAGGAAACACCATATATTTT,CASSQHYREGNTIYF
TRBV5-5,TRBJ2-1,TRBD2,-,TGTGCCAGCAGCTTTGCGGGAGGGAGCTCCTACAATGAGCAGTTCTTC,CASSFAGGSSYNEQFF
TRBV6-5,TRBJ1-1,-,-,TGTGCCAGCAGTCGGACTAGGAACACTGAAGCTTTCTTT,CASSRTRNTEAFF
TRBV30,TRBJ2-7,-,once,TGTGCCTGGAGTGCTATGGGCAACGAGCAGTACTTC,CAWSAMGNEQYF
TRBV11-2,TRBJ2-5,TRBD2,-,TGTGCCAGCAGCTCCGGGGGGGCCATAGGGGAGACCCAGTACTTC,CASSSGGAIGETQYF
TRBV28,TRBJ2-2,TRBD2,-,TGTGCCAGCAGTCGACTAGCGGGAGATACCGGGGAGCTGTTTTTT,CASSRLAGDTGELFF
TRBV29-1,TRBJ2-3,-,-,TGCAGCGTTGAAGATCTAGCCAGCCGCACAGATACGCAGTATTTT,CSVEDLASRTDTQYF
TRBV4-1,TRBJ2-5,TRBD2,-,TGCGCCAGCAGCCAACCTCTAGCGGGGCAAGAGACCCAGTACTTC,CASSQPLAGQETQYF
TRBV6-1,TRBJ2-5,TRBD2,-,TGTGCCAGCAGCCTACGACTAGCGGGGCAAGAGACCCAGTACTTC,CASSLRLAGQETQYF
TRBV5-6,TRBJ2-1,-,-,TGTGCCCCCGCCCGGAGGGGAGAGCAGTTCTTC,CAPARRGEQFF
TRBV27,TRBJ2-2,TRBD2,-,TGTGCCAGCAGTCCGTACCCCGGACTAGGAGGCACCGGGGAGCTGTTTTTT,CASSPYPGLGGTGELFF
TRBV7-2,TRBJ1-5,-,-,TGTGCCAGCAGCACAAGTGGCAATCAGCCCCAGCATTTT,CASSTSGNQPQHF
TRBV11-2,TRBJ1-5,-,-,TGTGCCAGCAGCTTGAGGGTCGGTCAGCCCCAGCATTTT,CASSLRVGQPQHF
TRBV14,TRBJ1-3,-,-,TGTGCCAGCAGCCAGAGAAGAGTGGCAGCACTAGGAAACACCATATATTTT,CASSQRRVAALGNTIYF
TRBV5-4,TRBJ2-7,-,-,TGTGCCAGCAGCTTGGACAACTCCTACGAGCAGTACTTC,CASSLDNSYEQYF
TRBV29-1,TRBJ2-3,-,-,TGCAGCGTTGAGGATCCTGGGACACCTTCCCTCACAGATACGCAGTATTTT,CSVEDPGTPSLTDTQYF
TRBV9,TRBJ2-1,-,-,TGTGCCAGCAGTAACAGGCGGGGTGAGCAGTTCTTC,CASSNRRGEQFF
TRBV7-8,TRBJ1-2,-,-,TGTGCCAGCAGCTTCGGGGCCCAGGGGCGGCGGGCTTATGGCTACACCTTC,CASSFGAQGRRAYGYTF
TRBV7-2,TRBJ2-1,-,-,TGTGCCAGCAGCTCCCCCCCGCGGGTGCTCCCTAGTTTCTACAATGAGCAGTTCTTC,CASSSPPRVLPSFYNEQFF
TRBV5-1,TRBJ2-1,TRBD2,-,TGCGCCAGCAGCTTGATGGCTAGCGGGGACAATGAGCAGTTCTTC,CASSLMASGDNEQFF
TRBV7-2,TRBJ2-1,TRBD2,-,TGTGCCAGCAGCTTATCAGCGGGGGGGAACAATGAGCAGTTCTTC,CASSLSAGGNNEQFF
TRBV7-3,TRBJ1-2,-,once,TGTGCCAGCAGCTTAGAGCAGGTAATTGACAGCGCCCATTATAACTATGGCTACACCTTC,CASSLEQVIDSAHYNYGYTF
TRBV6-5,TRBJ2-7,-,-,TGTGCCAGCAGTTACTCGGAGGGGGGGTACGAGCAGTACTTC,CASSYSEGGYEQYF
TRBV7-3,TRBJ1-2,TRBD1,-,TGTGCCAGCGGAAGGGACAGGGGGCTTTCTGGCTACACCTTC,CASGRDRGLSGYTF